This note documents a single T cell receptor (beta chain) sequence. This clonotype was found many times. Which antigen it targets is not known. No base quality information exists; no much larger clone differs at one position. This sample stems from a study of T-cell reconstitution after alpha-beta-depleted transplantation in children (dated by TCRdb to about 2016). Regarding the study in general: Using TCR repertoire profiling, the study quantitatively followed how T-cell immune reconstitution unfolded in children after TCRalphabeta/CD19-depleted allogeneic hematopoietic cell transplantation. What the work shows at the level of the full study, not this receptor alone: In some patients, the high TCRbeta diversity seen at day 60 was put down to recipient T cells and intrathymic progenitors that had survived conditioning. Hyperexpanded clone frequencies declined over subsequent months; after one year, T-cell counts and TCRbeta diversity were mostly attributed to newly produced T cells. The apparently early recovery of alphabetaT-cell counts about two months after transplant reportedly depended on only several hundred rapidly expanded clones that came from non-depleted graft cells.

The receptor library was made with PCR. The sequencing machine was an Illumina HiSeq 2500. TCR libraries were prepared with molecular barcoding, using unique molecular identifiers to normalize TCRbeta repertoire quantification. In TCRdb, the public reads were trimmed at Q25 with fastp and aligned with MiXCR, with productive beta chains retained. Entries are consolidated by CDR3 protein sequence, retaining the most common genes and DNA. For this sample there are approximately 200,000 distinct CDR3 sequences; around 5.9% appear just once. 4.5% to 5.5% of the sample rests with the top ten. This sample's treatment or condition label indicates: allogeneic hematopoietic cell transplantation with graft depleted of TCRalphabeta T cells and CD19 B cells. The transplant recipients were children given TCRalphabeta/CD19-depleted allogeneic hematopoietic cell grafts. Cut back by 4 bases and 0 bases, the V and J ends lie 6 bases apart. Including cysteine and phenylalanine, the CDR3 has 12 amino acids. CDR3 DNA is the only sequence kept; it has 36 bases, read in frame from the first base. Looking up the germline V gene yields CDR1 SQVTM and CDR2 ANQGSEA.

The chain is made from TRBV29-1 and TRBJ1-1, with the D gene too uncertain to name. This sample comprised PBMCs, obtained before TCRalphabeta/CD19-depleted stem cell transplant. The sequence derives from a girl in the first two years of life with combined immunodeficiency, due to receive a stem cell transplant. At the DNA level, the sequence is TGCAGCGTTGGGCACATGAACACTGAAGCTTTCTTT. Its protein reads: CSVGHMNTEAFF.